These T cell receptor beta chains were read from a single sample in a study of cytomegalovirus exposure and HLA in healthy donors. TCRdb's copy holds only in-frame clones and misses some; the assay was immunoSEQ multiplex PCR. The table lists about 130,000 clones, 70% to 90% of them singletons. The sequenced sample was PBMCs. These receptors were obtained from a woman aged 40 to 55 in good health and CMV-seropositive. Both conserved end residues are trimmed from each CDR3. The order of the fields is J gene, V gene, CDR3 protein.

j_call: TRBJ2-5
v_call: TRBV4-2
cdr3_aa: ASSQEDRVTETQY

j_call: TRBJ1-1
v_call: TRBV29-1
cdr3_aa: SGLGQGNTEAF

j_call: TRBJ2-7
v_call: TRBV27
cdr3_aa: ASRPGGSYEQY

j_call: TRBJ2-3
v_call: TRBV7-8
cdr3_aa: ASSVTSGGPTDTQY

j_call: TRBJ1-2
v_call: TRBV2
cdr3_aa: ASSGVTDYGYT

j_call: TRBJ2-1
v_call: TRBV18
cdr3_aa: ASSPSDRGFSYNEQF

j_call: TRBJ1-1
v_call: TRBV28
cdr3_aa: ASSPRTGLLEAF

j_call: TRBJ1-1
v_call: TRBV9
cdr3_aa: ASSDNPGQVNTEAF

j_call: TRBJ2-7
v_call: TRBV19
cdr3_aa: ASSTRTGGSYEQY

j_call: TRBJ2-1
v_call: TRBV5-1
cdr3_aa: ASSEGQLVRNEQF

j_call: TRBJ2-7
v_call: TRBV6-5
cdr3_aa: ASSTLRLNYEQY

j_call: TRBJ2-7
v_call: TRBV27
cdr3_aa: ASSLGQGARYEQY

j_call: TRBJ2-7
v_call: TRBV7-6
cdr3_aa: ASSISQGAREQY